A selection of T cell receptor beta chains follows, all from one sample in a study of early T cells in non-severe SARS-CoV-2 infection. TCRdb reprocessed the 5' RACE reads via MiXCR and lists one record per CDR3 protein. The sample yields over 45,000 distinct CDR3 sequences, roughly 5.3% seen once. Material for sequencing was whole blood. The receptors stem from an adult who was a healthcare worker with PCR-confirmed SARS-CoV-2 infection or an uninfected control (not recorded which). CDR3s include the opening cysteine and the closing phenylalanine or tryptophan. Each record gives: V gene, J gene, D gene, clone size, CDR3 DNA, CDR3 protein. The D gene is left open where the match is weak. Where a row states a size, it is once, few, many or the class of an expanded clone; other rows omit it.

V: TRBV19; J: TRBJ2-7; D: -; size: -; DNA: TGTGCCAGTAGTATGGCCGGCTACGAGCAGTACTTC; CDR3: CASSMAGYEQYF
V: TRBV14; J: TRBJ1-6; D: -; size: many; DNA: TGTGCCAGCAGCCAGTTGGCGCACACCTATAATTCACCCCTCCACTTT; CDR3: CASSQLAHTYNSPLHF
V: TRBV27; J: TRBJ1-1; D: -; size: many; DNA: TGTGCCAGTACGGACGGTGACACTGAAGCTTTCTTT; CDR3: CASTDGDTEAFF
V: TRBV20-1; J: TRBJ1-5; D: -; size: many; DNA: TGCAGTGCTAGAGATCGCAGACTCTCGTCCAACAATCAGCCCCAGCATTTT; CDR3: CSARDRRLSSNNQPQHF
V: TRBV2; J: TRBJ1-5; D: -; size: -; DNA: TGTGCCAGTGGGTCTGGAAATCAGCCCCAGCATTTT; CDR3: CASGSGNQPQHF
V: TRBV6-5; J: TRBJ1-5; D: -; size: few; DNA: TGTGCCAGCAGTTACCAGGGAATAGGCGGTCAGCCCCAACATTTT; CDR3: CASSYQGIGGQPQHF
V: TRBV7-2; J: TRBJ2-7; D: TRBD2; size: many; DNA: TGTGCCAGCAGTTTGGGACTAGCGGGGGACCCTTCCTACGAGCAGTACTTC; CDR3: CASSLGLAGDPSYEQYF
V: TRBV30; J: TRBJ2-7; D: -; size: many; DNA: TGTGCCCGAGGAGGGGTCGCCTACGAGCAGTACTTC; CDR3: CARGGVAYEQYF
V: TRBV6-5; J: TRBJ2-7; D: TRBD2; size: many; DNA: TGTGCCAGCAGTTACCTACGGACTAGCGGGGTCTCCTACGAGCAGTACTTC; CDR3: CASSYLRTSGVSYEQYF
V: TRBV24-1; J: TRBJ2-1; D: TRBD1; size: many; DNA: TGTGCCACCAGTGACCGGGGACAGGGGAAAAGGCAGTTCTTC; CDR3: CATSDRGQGKRQFF
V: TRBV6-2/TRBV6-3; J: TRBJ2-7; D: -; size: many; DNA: TGTGCCAGCAGTTACTCGGATGTGGGGACCTACGAGCAGTACTTC; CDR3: CASSYSDVGTYEQYF
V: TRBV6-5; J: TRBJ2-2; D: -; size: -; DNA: TGTGCCAGCAGTTACGTAGGGGCGAACACCGGGGAGCTGTTTTTT; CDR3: CASSYVGANTGELFF
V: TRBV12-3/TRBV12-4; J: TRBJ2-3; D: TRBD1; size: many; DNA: TGTGCCAGCAGACCCCGGGACAGGGTGACAGATACGCAGTATTTT; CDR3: CASRPRDRVTDTQYF
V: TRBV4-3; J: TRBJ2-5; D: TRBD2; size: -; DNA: TGCGCCAGCAGCCAATCTCCTAGCGGGGAAGAGACCCAGTACTTC; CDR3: CASSQSPSGEETQYF
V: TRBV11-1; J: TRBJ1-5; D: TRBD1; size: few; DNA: TGTGCCAGCAGCGCGACAGGGGGCAATCAGCCCCAGCATTTT; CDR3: CASSATGGNQPQHF
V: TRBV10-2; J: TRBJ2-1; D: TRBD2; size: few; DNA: TGCGCCAGCAGAAACATGGGACTAGCGGATGAGCAGTTCTTC; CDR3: CASRNMGLADEQFF
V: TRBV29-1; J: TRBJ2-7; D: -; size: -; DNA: TGCAGCGTTGGGTCCAGGTATTCCTACGAGCAGTACTTC; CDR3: CSVGSRYSYEQYF
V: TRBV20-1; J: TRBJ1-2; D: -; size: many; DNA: TGCAGTGCCCCCGTCGGGCGGGTCAACCTGTATAACTATGGCTACACCTTC; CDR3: CSAPVGRVNLYNYGYTF
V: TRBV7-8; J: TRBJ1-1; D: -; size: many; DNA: TGTGCCAGCAGGACAAGGGGTAGCACTGAAGCTTTCTTT; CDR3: CASRTRGSTEAFF
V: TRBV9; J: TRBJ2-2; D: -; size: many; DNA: TGTGCCAGCAGCGCACCCGGGGCAGTTAACACCGGGGAGCTGTTTTTT; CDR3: CASSAPGAVNTGELFF
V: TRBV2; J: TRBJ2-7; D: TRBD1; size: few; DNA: TGTGCCAGCAATACAGGGGCCCTGGGGGAGCAGTACTTC; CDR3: CASNTGALGEQYF
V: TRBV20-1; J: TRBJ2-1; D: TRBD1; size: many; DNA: TGCAGTGCTGACGGGACAGGCACCTCCTACAATGAGCAGTTCTTC; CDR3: CSADGTGTSYNEQFF
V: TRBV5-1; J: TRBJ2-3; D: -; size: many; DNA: TGCGCCAGCAGCTTGACTCGGCCGGAAGATACGCAGTATTTT; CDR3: CASSLTRPEDTQYF
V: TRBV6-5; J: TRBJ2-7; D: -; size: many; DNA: TGTGCCAGCAGAAAACAGGGATTTTCCTACGAGCAGTACTTC; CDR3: CASRKQGFSYEQYF
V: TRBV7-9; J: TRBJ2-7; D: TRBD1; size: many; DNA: TGTGCCAGCAGCGGCAGACAGGGGACGCCCTACGAGCAGTACTTC; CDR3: CASSGRQGTPYEQYF
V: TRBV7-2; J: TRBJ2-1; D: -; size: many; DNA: TGTGCCAGCAGTCCCTTGGGGGAGAAGCAGTTCTTC; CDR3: CASSPLGEKQFF
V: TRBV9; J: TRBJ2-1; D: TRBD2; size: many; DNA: TGTGCCAGCAGCTTAGGAGGACTAGGTTATAGTGAGCAGTTCTTC; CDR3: CASSLGGLGYSEQFF
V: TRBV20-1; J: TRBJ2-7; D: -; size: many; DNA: TGCAGTGCCAGGAGCTCCTACGAGCAGTACTTC; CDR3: CSARSSYEQYF
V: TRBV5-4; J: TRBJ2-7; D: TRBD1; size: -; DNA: TGTGCCAGCAGCTCCGGGACAGGGTCCTACGAGCAGTACTTC; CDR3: CASSSGTGSYEQYF
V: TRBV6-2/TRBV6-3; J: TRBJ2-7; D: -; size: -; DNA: TGTGCCAGCAGTTACTACCTGGGCACCGGCGAGCAGTACTTC; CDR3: CASSYYLGTGEQYF
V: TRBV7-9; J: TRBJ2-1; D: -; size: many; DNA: TGTGCCAGCAGCTTAGGACACCGTACAGGGTTCAGGTCCTACAATGAGCAGTTCTTC; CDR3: CASSLGHRTGFRSYNEQFF
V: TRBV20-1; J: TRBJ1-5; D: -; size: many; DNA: TGCAGTGCTTCGTTCGGGACGGACAATCGTCAGCCCCAGCATTTT; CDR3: CSASFGTDNRQPQHF
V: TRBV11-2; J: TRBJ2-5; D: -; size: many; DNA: TGTGCCAGCAGCTTGCCCGGAGGGAAGGGCCAAGAGACCCAGTACTTC; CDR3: CASSLPGGKGQETQYF
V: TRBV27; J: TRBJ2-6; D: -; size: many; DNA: TGTGCCAGCAGTTTAAGACAGGGAGGGCCTGGGGCCAACGTCCTGACTTTC; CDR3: CASSLRQGGPGANVLTF
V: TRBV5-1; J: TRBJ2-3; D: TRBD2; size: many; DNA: TGCGCCAGCAGGGGATGGCTAGCGGGAGGCCCTTCAGATACGCAGTATTTT; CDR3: CASRGWLAGGPSDTQYF
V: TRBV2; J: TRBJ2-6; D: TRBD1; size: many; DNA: TGTGCCAGCAGGAAAGGACAGGGATCCATGTCTGGGGCCAACGTCCTGACTTTC; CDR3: CASRKGQGSMSGANVLTF
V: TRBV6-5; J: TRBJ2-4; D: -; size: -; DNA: TGTGCCAGCAGTGTCGGGCCAGATAGAAACATTCAGTACTTC; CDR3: CASSVGPDRNIQYF
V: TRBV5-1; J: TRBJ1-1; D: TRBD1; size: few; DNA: TGCGCCAGCAGGTCAACAGGGGGATTAGGGGACACTGAAGCTTTCTTT; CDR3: CASRSTGGLGDTEAFF
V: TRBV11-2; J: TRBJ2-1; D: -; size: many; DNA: TGTGCCAGCAGTTCTCTCAGAGGTCCGAGAGGCCCTGGTGAGCAGTTCTTC; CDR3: CASSSLRGPRGPGEQFF
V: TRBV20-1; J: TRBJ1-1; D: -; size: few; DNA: TGCAGTGCTAGAAAGGAAGGGCCGAACACTGAAGCTTTCTTT; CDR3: CSARKEGPNTEAFF
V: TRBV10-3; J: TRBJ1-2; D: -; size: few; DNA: TGTGCCATCAGTGCTCCAGAGGCGGGGGTCTATGGCTACACCTTC; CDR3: CAISAPEAGVYGYTF
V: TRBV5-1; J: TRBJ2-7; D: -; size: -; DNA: TGCGCCAGCAGCCCATCAGGGGCCCCCAACTACGAGCAGTACTTC; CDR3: CASSPSGAPNYEQYF
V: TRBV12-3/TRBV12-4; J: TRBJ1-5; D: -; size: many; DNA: TGTGCCAGCAGTTTCGGGGGTCCCCAGCATTTT; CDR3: CASSFGGPQHF
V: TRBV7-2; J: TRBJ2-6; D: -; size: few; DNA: TGTGCCAGCAGCCCGTACCGGGCACAGCCCGGGGCCAACGTCCTGACTTTC; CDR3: CASSPYRAQPGANVLTF
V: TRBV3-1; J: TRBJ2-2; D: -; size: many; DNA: TGTGCCAGCAGCCAAGGGGCGGCGAACACCGGGGAGCTGTTTTTT; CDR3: CASSQGAANTGELFF
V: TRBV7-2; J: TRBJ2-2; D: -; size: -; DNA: TGTGCCAGCAGCTTAGCGGGTCGGAGGAACACCGGGGAGCTGTTTTTT; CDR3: CASSLAGRRNTGELFF
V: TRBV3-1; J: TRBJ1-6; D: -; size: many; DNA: TGTGCCAGCAGCCAAGATCACCCGGGGTGGAGTAATTCACCCCTCCACTTT; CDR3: CASSQDHPGWSNSPLHF
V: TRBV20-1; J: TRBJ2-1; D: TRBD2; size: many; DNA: TGCAGTGCTACTAGCGGGAGGGGCAGGAATGAGCAGTTCTTC; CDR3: CSATSGRGRNEQFF